This T cell receptor beta chain was recovered during a study of control samples from healthy donors and cancer patients (dated by TCRdb to 2018 to 2021). Of note for this clone: Its antigen is currently not known.

Library construction relied on the immunoSEQ multiplex PCR assay. TCRdb limited this immuneACCESS table to in-frame rearrangements with V and J called. A share of clones is missing; checked studies link under half to unresolved V genes, and the rest is unexplained. The sample table on file contains fewer than 200,000 clones. Approximately 2.2% of the sample comes from the top ten. Sequenced sample: blood. The TCR comes from a woman under 40 in good health.

The CDR3 amino acid sequence is: CASSLSTGSGELFF. The nucleotide sequence is TGTGCCAGCAGTTTATCCACAGGGAGCGGGGAGCTGTTTTTT. In this chain, TRBV28 is recombined with TRBJ2-2; a tentative D call is TRBD1 (6 bases match). CDR1 and CDR2, looked up from the germline V gene, are MDHEN and SYDVKM. V is cut by 1 base and J by 7 bases, and the space between the germline ends is 10 bases. The CDR3 goes from the cysteine to the phenylalanine over 14 residues. The DNA shown is the 42-base CDR3, in frame from base 1.